This TCR beta chain was identified during a study of T cell clonality in common variable immunodeficiency. Method: immunoSEQ multiplex PCR; TCRdb's copy keeps in-frame clones and lacks some. The record shows tens of thousands of clones for this sample, with no singletons present. Study-level points and caveats: In common variable immunodeficiency, TCR beta chains reportedly carried fewer deletions and N-nucleotide insertions. CVID subjects shared fewer TCRbeta clones than healthy controls did.

The J segment lost 6 bases and the V segment lost 5 bases, leaving 7 bases of the junction unmatched. This CDR3 has 14 residues. Per germline, CDR1 SGHTA and CDR2 FQGNSA. On this clone: No antigen is known for it. The sequence runs out 3 residues before the end of the CDR3; the remainder is reconstructed from the germline J gene.

The chain carries TRBV7-2 and TRBJ1-2, with TRBD1 matching 9 bases. The sequence derives from a human donor with common variable immunodeficiency. Sequenced material: peripheral blood mononuclear cells. The CDR3 is CASSADRGFDGYTF. The sequenced CDR3 bases are TGTGCCAGCAGCGCAGACAGGGGGTTTGATGGC.